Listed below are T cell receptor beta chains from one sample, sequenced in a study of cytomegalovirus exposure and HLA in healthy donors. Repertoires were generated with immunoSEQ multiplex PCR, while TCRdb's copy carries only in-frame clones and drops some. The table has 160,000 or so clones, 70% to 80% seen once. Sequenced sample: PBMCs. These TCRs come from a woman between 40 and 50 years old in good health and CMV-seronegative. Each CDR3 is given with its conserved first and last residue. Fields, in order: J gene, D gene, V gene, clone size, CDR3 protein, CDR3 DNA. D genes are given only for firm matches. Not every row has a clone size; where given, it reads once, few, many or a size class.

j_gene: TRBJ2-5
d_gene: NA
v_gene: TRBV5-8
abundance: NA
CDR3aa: CASSSPPREETQYF
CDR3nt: TGTGCCAGCAGCTCCCCCCCCCGGGAGGAGACCCAGTACTTC

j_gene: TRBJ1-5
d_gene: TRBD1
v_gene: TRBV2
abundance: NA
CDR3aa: CASSSGTGGYQPQHF
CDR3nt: TGTGCCAGCTCTTCCGGGACAGGGGGTTATCAGCCCCAGCATTTT

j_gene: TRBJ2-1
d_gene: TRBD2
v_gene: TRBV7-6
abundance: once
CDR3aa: CASSLLGSGNNEQFF
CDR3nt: TGTGCCAGCAGCTTACTAGGTAGCGGGAACAATGAGCAGTTCTTC

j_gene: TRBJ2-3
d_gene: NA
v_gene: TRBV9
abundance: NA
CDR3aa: CASSVVYNTDTQYF
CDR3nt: TGTGCCAGCAGCGTAGTCTATAACACAGATACGCAGTATTTT

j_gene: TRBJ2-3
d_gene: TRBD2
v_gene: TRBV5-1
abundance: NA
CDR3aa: CASSRTSGQSDTQYF
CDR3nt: TGCGCCAGCAGCCGCACTAGCGGTCAATCAGATACGCAGTATTTT

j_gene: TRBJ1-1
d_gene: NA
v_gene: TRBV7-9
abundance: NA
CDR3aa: CASSSEGGGTEAFF
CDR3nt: TGTGCCAGCAGCTCAGAGGGTGGTGGCACTGAAGCTTTCTTT

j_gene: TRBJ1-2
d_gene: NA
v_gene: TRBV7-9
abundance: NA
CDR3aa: CASSLGGELFYGYTF
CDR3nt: TGTGCCAGCAGCTTAGGGGGGGAGCTCTTCTATGGCTACACCTTC

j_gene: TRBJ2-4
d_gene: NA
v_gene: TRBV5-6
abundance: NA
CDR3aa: CASSYGHQNIQYF
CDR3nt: TGTGCCAGCAGCTACGGACACCAAAACATTCAGTACTTC

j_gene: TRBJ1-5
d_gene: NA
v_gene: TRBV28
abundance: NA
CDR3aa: CASSFDQGPQPQHF
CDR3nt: TGTGCCAGCAGTTTTGATCAGGGCCCTCAGCCCCAGCATTTT

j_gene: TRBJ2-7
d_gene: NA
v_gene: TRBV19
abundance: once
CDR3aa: CASSIRRDTEQYF
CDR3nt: TGTGCCAGTAGTATACGCAGGGATACCGAGCAGTACTTC

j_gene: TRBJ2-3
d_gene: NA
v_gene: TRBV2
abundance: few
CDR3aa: CACSRFSTDTQYF
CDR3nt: TGTGCCTGCAGCCGGTTCAGCACAGATACGCAGTATTTT

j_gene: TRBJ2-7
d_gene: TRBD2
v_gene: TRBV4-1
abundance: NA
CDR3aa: CASSQGGTSGLYEQYF
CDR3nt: TGCGCCAGCAGCCAAGGCGGGACTAGCGGGCTATACGAGCAGTACTTC

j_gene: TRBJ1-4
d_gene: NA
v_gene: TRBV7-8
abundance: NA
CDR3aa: CASSFSPNEKLFF
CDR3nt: TGTGCCAGCAGCTTTAGCCCTAATGAAAAACTGTTTTTT

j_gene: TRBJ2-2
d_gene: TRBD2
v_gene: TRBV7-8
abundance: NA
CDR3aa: CASSSTSGRNTGELFF
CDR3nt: TGTGCCAGCAGCTCCACTAGCGGGAGAAACACCGGGGAGCTGTTTTTT

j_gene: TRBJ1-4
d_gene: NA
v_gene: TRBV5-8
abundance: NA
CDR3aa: CASSRQLADEKLFF
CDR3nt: TGTGCCAGCAGCCGTCAGCTCGCGGATGAAAAACTGTTTTTT

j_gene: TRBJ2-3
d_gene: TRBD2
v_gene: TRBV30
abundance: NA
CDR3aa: CAWSITRTSGSTDTQYF
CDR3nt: TGTGCCTGGAGTATTACCAGGACTAGCGGAAGCACAGATACGCAGTATTTT

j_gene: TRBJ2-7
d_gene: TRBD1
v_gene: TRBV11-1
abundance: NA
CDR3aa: CASSQQGASYEQYF
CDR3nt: TGTGCCAGCAGCCAACAGGGGGCCAGCTACGAGCAGTACTTC

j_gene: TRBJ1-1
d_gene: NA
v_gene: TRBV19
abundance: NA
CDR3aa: CASSISRGGQAFF
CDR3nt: TGTGCCAGTAGTATAAGTCGGGGGGGTCAAGCTTTCTTT

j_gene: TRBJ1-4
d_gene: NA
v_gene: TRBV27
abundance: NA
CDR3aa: CASSPYGQPANEKLFF
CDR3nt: TGTGCCAGCAGTCCCTACGGACAGCCAGCTAATGAAAAACTGTTTTTT

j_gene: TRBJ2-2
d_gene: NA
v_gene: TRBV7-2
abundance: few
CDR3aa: CASSSQVEELFF
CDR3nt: TGTGCCAGCAGCTCCCAGGTGGAGGAGCTGTTTTTT

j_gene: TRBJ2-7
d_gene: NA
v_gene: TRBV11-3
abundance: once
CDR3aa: CASSLRDEQYF
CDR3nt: TGTGCCAGCAGCCTCCGAGACGAGCAGTACTTC

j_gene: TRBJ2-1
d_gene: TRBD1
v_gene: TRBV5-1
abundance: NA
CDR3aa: CASNGDRGFNEQFF
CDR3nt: TGCGCCAGCAATGGGGACAGGGGGTTCAATGAGCAGTTCTTC

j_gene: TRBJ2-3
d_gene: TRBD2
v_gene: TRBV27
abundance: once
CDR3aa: CASTLSGRSTDTQYF
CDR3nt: TGTGCCAGCACCCTTAGCGGGAGGAGCACAGATACGCAGTATTTT

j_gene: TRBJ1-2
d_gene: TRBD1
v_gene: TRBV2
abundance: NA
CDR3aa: CASSEAGTDYGYTF
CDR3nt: TGTGCCAGCAGTGAGGCGGGGACAGACTATGGCTACACCTTC

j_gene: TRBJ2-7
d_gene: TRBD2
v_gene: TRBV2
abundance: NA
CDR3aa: CASRASGDEQYF
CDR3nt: TGTGCCAGCAGGGCTAGCGGCGACGAGCAGTACTTC

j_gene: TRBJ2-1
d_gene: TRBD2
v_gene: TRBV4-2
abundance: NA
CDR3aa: CASSRNSGLAGDNEQFF
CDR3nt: TGTGCCAGCAGCCGGAACTCGGGACTAGCGGGAGACAATGAGCAGTTCTTC

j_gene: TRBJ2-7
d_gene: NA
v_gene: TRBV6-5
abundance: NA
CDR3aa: CASCRLGAYEQYF
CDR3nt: TGTGCCAGCTGTCGTCTTGGAGCCTACGAGCAGTACTTC

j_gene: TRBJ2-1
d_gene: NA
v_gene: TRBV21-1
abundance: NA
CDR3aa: CASSKASSEYSYNEQFF
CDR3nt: TGTGCCAGCAGCAAAGCGTCCAGCGAGTACTCCTACAATGAGCAGTTCTTC

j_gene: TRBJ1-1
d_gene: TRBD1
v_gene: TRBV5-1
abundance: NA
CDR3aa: CASSARTGGEAFF
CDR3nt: TGCGCCAGCAGCGCCCGGACAGGGGGGGAAGCTTTCTTT

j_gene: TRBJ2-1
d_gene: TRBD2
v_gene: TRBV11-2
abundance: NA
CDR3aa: CASSLGLAAYNEQFF
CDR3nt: TGTGCCAGCAGTCTGGGACTAGCGGCTTACAATGAGCAGTTCTTC

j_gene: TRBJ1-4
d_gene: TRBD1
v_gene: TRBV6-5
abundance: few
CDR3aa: CASSYRTGLLNEKLFF
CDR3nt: TGTGCCAGCAGTTACAGGACAGGGCTACTTAATGAAAAACTGTTTTTT

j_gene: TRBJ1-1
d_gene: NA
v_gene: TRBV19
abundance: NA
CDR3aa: CASSIKGSGRMNTEAFF
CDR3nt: TGTGCCAGTAGTATTAAGGGGTCAGGGCGAATGAACACTGAAGCTTTCTTT

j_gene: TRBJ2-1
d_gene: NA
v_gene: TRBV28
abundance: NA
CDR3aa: CASSLLGANEQFF
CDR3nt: TGTGCCAGCAGTTTACTTGGAGCCAATGAGCAGTTCTTC

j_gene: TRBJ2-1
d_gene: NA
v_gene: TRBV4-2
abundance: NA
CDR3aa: CASSQEQDFYNEQFF
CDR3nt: TGTGCCAGCAGCCAAGAGCAGGATTTCTACAATGAGCAGTTCTTC

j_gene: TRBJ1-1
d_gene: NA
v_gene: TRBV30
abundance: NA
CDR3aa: CAWSPSDTEAFF
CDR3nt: TGTGCCTGGAGCCCCAGCGATACTGAAGCTTTCTTT

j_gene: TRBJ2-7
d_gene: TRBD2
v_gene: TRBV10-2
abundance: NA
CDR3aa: CASRILAGAGSYEQYF
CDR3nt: TGCGCCAGCAGAATACTAGCGGGAGCCGGATCCTACGAGCAGTACTTC

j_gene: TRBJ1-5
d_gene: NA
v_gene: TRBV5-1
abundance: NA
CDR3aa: CASSLGVAGNQPQHF
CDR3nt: TGCGCCAGCAGCTTGGGGGTAGCGGGCAATCAGCCCCAGCATTTT

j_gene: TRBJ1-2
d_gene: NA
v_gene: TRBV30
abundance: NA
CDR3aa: CAVDFYNYGYTF
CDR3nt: TGTGCCGTCGACTTCTATAACTATGGCTACACCTTC

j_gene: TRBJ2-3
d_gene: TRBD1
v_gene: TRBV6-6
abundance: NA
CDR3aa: CASILDRGTGTQYF
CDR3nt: TGTGCCAGCATCTTGGACAGGGGAACGGGTACGCAGTATTTT

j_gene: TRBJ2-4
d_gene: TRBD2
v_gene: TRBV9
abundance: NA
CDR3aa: CASSPHGGGLAGGVRYF
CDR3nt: TGTGCCAGCAGCCCCCATGGGGGGGGACTAGCGGGAGGGGTGAGGTACTTC

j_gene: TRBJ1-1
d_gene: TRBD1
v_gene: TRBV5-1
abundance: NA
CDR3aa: CASSLTGGSDGTEAFF
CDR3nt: TGCGCCAGCAGCTTGACAGGGGGTTCTGATGGGACTGAAGCTTTCTTT

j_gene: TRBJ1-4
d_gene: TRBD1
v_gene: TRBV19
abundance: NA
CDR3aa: CASSRTGGREKLFF
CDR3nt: TGTGCCAGTAGTCGGACAGGTGGGCGTGAAAAACTGTTTTTT

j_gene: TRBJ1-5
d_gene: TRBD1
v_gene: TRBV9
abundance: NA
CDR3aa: CASSATGTAGQPQHF
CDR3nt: TGTGCCAGCAGCGCCACCGGGACAGCAGGTCAGCCCCAGCATTTT

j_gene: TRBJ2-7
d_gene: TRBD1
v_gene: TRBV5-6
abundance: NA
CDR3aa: CASSAGQGLYEQYF
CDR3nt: TGTGCCAGCAGCGCCGGACAGGGTTTATACGAGCAGTACTTC

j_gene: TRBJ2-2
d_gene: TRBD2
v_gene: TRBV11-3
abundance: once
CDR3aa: CASSFRLAGSGELFF
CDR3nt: TGTGCCAGCAGCTTCCGACTAGCGGGGAGCGGGGAGCTGTTTTTT

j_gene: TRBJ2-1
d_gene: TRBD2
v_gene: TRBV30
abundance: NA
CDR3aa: CAWSRTSSNNEQFF
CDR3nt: TGTGCCTGGAGTAGGACTAGTTCTAACAATGAGCAGTTCTTC

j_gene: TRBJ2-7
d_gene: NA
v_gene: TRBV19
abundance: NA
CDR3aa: CASSPKTASYEQYF
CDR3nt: TGTGCCAGTAGTCCCAAGACAGCCTCCTACGAGCAGTACTTC

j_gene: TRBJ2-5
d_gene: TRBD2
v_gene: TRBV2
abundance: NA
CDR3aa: CASSGRTSAGETQYF
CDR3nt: TGTGCCAGCAGTGGCCGTACTAGCGCGGGGGAGACCCAGTACTTC

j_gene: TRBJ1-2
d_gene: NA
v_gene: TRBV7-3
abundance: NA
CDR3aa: CASSWAGYEGYTF
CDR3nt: TGTGCCAGCAGCTGGGCAGGTTACGAAGGCTACACCTTC

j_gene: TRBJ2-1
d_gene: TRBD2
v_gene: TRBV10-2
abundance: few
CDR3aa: CASSLPPGLAGEPFF
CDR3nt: TGCGCCAGCAGTCTTCCCCCGGGACTAGCGGGAGAACCGTTCTTC

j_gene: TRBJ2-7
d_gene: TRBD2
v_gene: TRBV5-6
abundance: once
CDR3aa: CASSFFLSGNYEQYF
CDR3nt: TGTGCCAGCAGCTTTTTCCTTAGCGGGAACTACGAGCAGTACTTC

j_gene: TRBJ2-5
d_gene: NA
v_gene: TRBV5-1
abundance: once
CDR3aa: CASSLGQLQETQYF
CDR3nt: TGCGCCAGCAGCTTGGGACAGCTCCAAGAGACCCAGTACTTC

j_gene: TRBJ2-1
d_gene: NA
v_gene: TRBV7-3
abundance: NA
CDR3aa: CASSTQRDSEQFF
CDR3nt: TGTGCCAGCAGCACCCAACGGGACTCAGAGCAGTTCTTC

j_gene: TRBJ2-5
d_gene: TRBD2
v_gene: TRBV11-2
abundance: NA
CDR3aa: CASSPTSGRAWETQYF
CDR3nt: TGTGCCAGCAGCCCTACTAGCGGGAGGGCCTGGGAGACCCAGTACTTC

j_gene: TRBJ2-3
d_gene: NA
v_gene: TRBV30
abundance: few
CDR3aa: CAWSPQGYDTQYF
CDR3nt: TGTGCCTGGAGTCCACAGGGTTATGATACGCAGTATTTT

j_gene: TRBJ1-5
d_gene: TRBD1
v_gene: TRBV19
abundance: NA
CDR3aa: CASSLQTGGNQPQHF
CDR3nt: TGTGCCAGTAGTCTCCAAACAGGGGGCAATCAGCCCCAGCATTTT

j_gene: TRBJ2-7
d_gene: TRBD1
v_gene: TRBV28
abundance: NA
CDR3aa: CASSLSQGASDEQYF
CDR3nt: TGTGCCAGCAGTTTATCACAGGGGGCATCGGATGAGCAGTACTTC

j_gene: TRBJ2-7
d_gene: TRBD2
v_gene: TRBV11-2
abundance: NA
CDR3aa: CASSLAGGPLREQYF
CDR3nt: TGTGCCAGCAGCTTAGCGGGAGGACCTTTGAGGGAGCAGTACTTC

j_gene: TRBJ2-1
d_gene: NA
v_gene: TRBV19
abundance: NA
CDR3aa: CASSIDREAALFF
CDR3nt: TGTGCCAGTAGTATAGATCGTGAGGCCGCGTTGTTCTTC